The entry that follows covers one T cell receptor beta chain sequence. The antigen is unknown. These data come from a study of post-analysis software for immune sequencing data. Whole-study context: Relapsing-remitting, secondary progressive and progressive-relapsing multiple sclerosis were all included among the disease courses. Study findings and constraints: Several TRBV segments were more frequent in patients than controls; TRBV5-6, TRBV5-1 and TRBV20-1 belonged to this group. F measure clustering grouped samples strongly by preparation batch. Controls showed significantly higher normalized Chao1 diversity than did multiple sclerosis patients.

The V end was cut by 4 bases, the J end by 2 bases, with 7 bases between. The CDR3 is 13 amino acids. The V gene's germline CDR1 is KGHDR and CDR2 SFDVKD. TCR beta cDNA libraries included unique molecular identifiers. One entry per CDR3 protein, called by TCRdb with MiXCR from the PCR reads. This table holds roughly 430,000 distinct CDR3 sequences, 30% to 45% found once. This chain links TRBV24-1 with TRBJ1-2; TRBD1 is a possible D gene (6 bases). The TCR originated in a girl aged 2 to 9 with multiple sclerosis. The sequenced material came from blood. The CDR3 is CATSEQGNYGYTF. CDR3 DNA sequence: TGTGCCACCAGTGAACAGGGAAACTATGGCTACACCTTC.